This T cell receptor (beta chain) came from a study of cytomegalovirus exposure and HLA in healthy donors. The study's findings and limits: Sequencing had likely introduced a cluster of highly shared sequence variants as an artifact. In a later analysis, DRB1 alleles had the most associated TCRs; HLA-C alleles the fewest.

This clone occurred a few times. Its antigen is currently unknown. V lost 6 bases and J lost 10; bases outside the gene matches: 8. CDR3 size: 13 residues. CDR1 is MDHEN, CDR2 SYDVKM, per germline. The primer mix had 60 Vbeta and 13 Jbeta primers. Clones were read by immunoSEQ multiplex PCR, and TCRdb kept only the in-frame ones, dropping some. The table records 150,000 to 200,000 clones, more than 60% of them present only once. The chain combines TRBV28 with TRBJ1-1, with 10 bases matching TRBD1. The source of this sequence is a female donor in good health and CMV-seronegative. Sequencing was performed on PBMCs. CDR3 amino acids: CASSGQGVVGAFF. CDR3 bases: TGTGCCAGCAGCGGACAGGGGGTAGTGGGAGCTTTCTTT.